The 14 T cell receptor beta chains below come from one sample, sequenced in a study of cytomegalovirus exposure and HLA in healthy donors. PCR was performed using 60 Vbeta and 13 Jbeta primers. Measured with immunoSEQ multiplex PCR; TCRdb has only the in-frame clones, and not every one. Found here are approximately 280,000 clones, roughly 89% of them singletons; the top ten hold about 4%. The sample was PBMCs. The receptors shown here come from a man aged 40-49 years in good health and CMV-seropositive.

The DNA of the CDR3 is TGTGCCAGCAGCTTAGGACTAGCGGGAGTCGGCGAGCAGTACTTC. Translation gives CASSLGLAGVGEQYF. The rearrangement joins TRBV13 to TRBJ2-5; 11 nucleotides align to TRBD2. Matching the DNA end better, TRBJ2-7 makes the J call doubtful. Germline assignment: CDR1 PRHDT and CDR2 FYEKMQ (reference sequence). The CDR3 contains 15 residues.

The chain carries TRBV6-5 and TRBJ1-1; the match to TRBD1 covers 7 bases. Germline values: CDR1 MNHEY, CDR2 SVGAGI. There are 14 residues in the CDR3. V dropped 5 bases and J dropped 5; count of bases not matched to a gene: 8. The CDR3 protein is CASSKTGLVTEAFF. CDR3 nucleotides: TGTGCCAGCAGTAAGACAGGGCTGGTTACTGAAGCTTTCTTT.

V is TRBV27 and J is TRBJ2-7; TRBD1 might be the D (6 bases). Germline lookup yields CDR1 MNHEY and CDR2 SMNVEV (reference sequence). The CDR3 has 15 residues. Trimming stripped 3 bases from V and 0 bases from J, with 12 bases between. CDR3 region: CASSFIRGSSYEQYF. CDR3 DNA sequence: TGTGCCAGCAGTTTTATTAGGGGGAGCTCCTACGAGCAGTACTTC.

The chain's CDR3 is CASSLGQVGGELFF. In DNA, the CDR3 is TGCGCCAGCAGCTTGGGACAGGTCGGCGGGGAGCTGTTTTTT. The chain carries TRBV5-1 and TRBJ2-2; TRBD1 is a possible D gene (6 bases). Trimming shortened V by 0 bases and J by 7 bases, and 10 bases separated the two germline ends. There are 14 residues in the CDR3. The V gene's germline CDR1 is SGHRS and CDR2 YFSETQ.

V and J are TRBV9 and TRBJ2-2, with 12 bases lining up with TRBD2. CDR1 is SGDLS, CDR2 YYNGEE, per germline. The CDR3 length is 16 residues. V shed 4 bases, J shed 3 bases, and the junction held 4 bases outside the gene matches. The CDR3 here is CASSPSGRGYTGELFF. The CDR3 DNA sequence: TGTGCCAGCAGCCCTAGCGGGAGGGGGTACACCGGGGAGCTGTTTTTT. Full variable domain (outside the CDR3, taken from reference TRBV9 and TRBJ2-2): DSGVTQTPKHLITATGQRVTLRCSPRSGDLSVYWYQQSLDQGLQFLIQYYNGEERAKGNILERFSAQQFPDLHSELNLSSLELGDSALYFCASSPSGRGYTGELFFGEGSRLTVL.

This rearrangement joins TRBV27 to TRBJ2-7; D uncertain. The CDR3 contains 13 residues. The ends were cut back, 4 bases at V and 3 bases at J, with 10 bases in the middle. Per germline, CDR1 MNHEY and CDR2 SMNVEV (reference sequence). The CDR3 here is CASSWSPYYEQYF. The DNA of the CDR3 is TGTGCCAGCAGTTGGTCCCCCTACTACGAGCAGTACTTC.

This chain links TRBV7-8 with TRBJ2-7; 9 positions match TRBD1. J gave up 0 bases and V 5 bases, and 5 bases lay outside the gene matches. Germline-derived CDR1 and CDR2 are SGHVS and FQNEAQ. The CDR3 is 15 residues long. The CDR3 coding sequence is TGTGCCAGCAGCCAAGGGACAGGGCTCTCCTACGAGCAGTACTTC. This gives the protein CASSQGTGLSYEQYF.

The gene calls are TRBV4-3 and TRBJ2-6; TRBD2 is a possible D gene (7 bases). CDR3 length equals 18 residues. Germline V gene sequence: CDR1 LGHNA, CDR2 YSLEER. V was trimmed by 0 bases and J by 2 bases, leaving 14 bases between them. The CDR3 loop reads CASSQDFRGAPGANVLTF. The CDR3 DNA follows: TGCGCCAGCAGCCAAGATTTTCGGGGGGCGCCTGGGGCCAACGTCCTGACTTTC.

This clone occurred once. The chain couples TRBV9 to TRBJ2-7; possibly TRBD1 for D (6 bases). Germline lookup yields CDR1 SGDLS and CDR2 YYNGEE. The CDR3 is 15 residues long. Trimming pared 2 bases from V and 2 bases from J, leaving 14 bases between. CDR3 region: CASSVDPQGTYEQYF. CDR3 DNA sequence: TGTGCCAGCAGCGTGGACCCCCAGGGGACCTACGAGCAGTACTTC.

This clone was recorded a few times. The J gene is TRBJ1-5, the V gene TRBV28; D is unclear. The CDR3 sequence is 14 residues long. The V end lost 0 bases, the J end lost 2 bases, and 5 bases lay between the germline ends. Germline-derived CDR1 and CDR2 are MDHEN and SYDVKM. The CDR3 nucleotides are TGTGCCAGCAGTTTATGGTCAGGCAATCAGCCCCAGCATTTT. Protein sequence: CASSLWSGNQPQHF.

The chain joins TRBV4-2 to TRBJ2-2; TRBD1 aligns across 9 bases. CDR1 and CDR2 (germline): LGHNA, YNFKEQ. This CDR3 contains 15 residues. The V gene end was trimmed by 5 bases and the J gene end by 4 bases; junction bases not matched to a gene: 5. CDR3 bases: TGTGCCAGCAGCGAGAACAGGGGGCGCACCGGGGAGCTGTTTTTT. Amino acids: CASSENRGRTGELFF.

V usage is TRBV27 and J usage is TRBJ2-3; 8 bases match TRBD2. Germline V lookup: CDR1 MNHEY, CDR2 SMNVEV (reference sequence). This CDR3 spans 15 amino acids. J gave up 2 bases and V 6 bases, and 7 bases lay outside the gene matches. The CDR3 DNA is TGTGCCAGCAGGTCAGCGGGAGCCGACACAGATACGCAGTATTTT. Amino acids: CASRSAGADTDTQYF.

The genes are TRBV18 and TRBJ2-1; TRBD2 matches at 11 bases. Germline V gives CDR1 KGHSH, CDR2 LQKENI. CDR3 size: 17 residues. V lost 1 base, J lost 8 bases, and 10 bases stayed unmatched. This CDR3 is CASSPQGYSGRAYEQFF. The CDR3 coding sequence is TGTGCCAGCTCACCACAAGGATATAGCGGGAGGGCCTATGAGCAGTTCTTC. The full variable domain, with the rest looked up from reference TRBV18 and TRBJ2-1, is NAGVMQNPRHLVRRRGQEARLRCSPMKGHSHVYWYRQLPEEGLKFMVYLQKENIIDESGMPKERFSAEFPKEGPSILRIQQVVRGDSAAYFCASSPQGYSGRAYEQFFGPGTRLTVL.

V is TRBV10-1 and J is TRBJ2-5, with D maybe TRBD1 (6 bases). This CDR3 region has 13 residues. The germline V gene encodes CDR1 WNHNN and CDR2 SYGVQD (reference sequence). V was shortened by 7 bases and J by 3 bases, with 12 bases between the two germline ends. The DNA of the CDR3 is TGCGCCAGCACCAAACAGGGAAAAGAGACCCAGTACTTC. This encodes CASTKQGKETQYF.